This T cell receptor beta chain stems from a study of control samples from healthy donors and cancer patients. Clones were read by immunoSEQ multiplex PCR, and TCRdb kept only the in-frame ones, dropping some. Of some 210,000 clones in the sample, around 93% are singletons; the top ten hold approximately 1.8%. Germline CDR1 reads MNHEY; CDR2 reads SMNVEV (reference sequence). Trimming pared 6 bases from V and 0 bases from J, leaving 6 bases between. The CDR3 is made up of 12 amino acids. The chain uses TRBV27 and TRBJ2-7; no definite D call. The sequence was obtained from a man under 40 in good health. What was sequenced was blood. Written as DNA, the CDR3 is TGTGCCAGCAGCGACGGCTCCTACGAGCAGTACTTC. Translation: CASSDGSYEQYF.